Listed below are T cell receptor beta chains from one sample, sequenced in a study of cytomegalovirus exposure and HLA in healthy donors. Some clones are missing from TCRdb's copy, which holds only in-frame ones; the method was immunoSEQ multiplex PCR. The sample contains approximately 220,000 clones, around four fifths of which appear only once. Material for sequencing was PBMCs. These receptors were collected from a woman aged 30 to 39 in good health and CMV-seropositive. Each CDR3 is given with its conserved first and last residue. D genes are given only for firm matches. Not all rows give a size; the values are once, few, many and, for expanded clones, a class.

CASSFRTDTQYF	TGTGCCAGCAGTTTTCGGACAGATACGCAGTATTTT	TRBV27	TRBJ2-3	.	.
CASSVGSASYEQYF	TGTGCCAGCAGCGTAGGGTCAGCGTCCTACGAGCAGTACTTC	TRBV9	TRBJ2-7	.	.
CASRPRQGFGYGYTF	TGTGCCAGCAGGCCCAGACAGGGTTTTGGCTATGGCTACACCTTC	TRBV6-5	TRBJ1-2	few	TRBD1
CASSFRGDNEKLFF	TGCGCCAGCAGCTTTCGGGGAGATAATGAAAAACTGTTTTTT	TRBV5-1	TRBJ1-4	once	.
CASSRKTRGSYNEQFF	TGTGCCAGTAGTAGAAAGACCAGGGGGTCATACAATGAGCAGTTCTTC	TRBV19	TRBJ2-1	.	TRBD1
CASSLGRVAYEQYF	TGTGCCAGCAGCTTAGGGCGGGTAGCCTACGAGCAGTACTTC	TRBV7-9	TRBJ2-7	.	.
CSVEVRQGARYEQYF	TGCAGCGTTGAAGTTCGTCAGGGGGCGCGTTACGAGCAGTACTTC	TRBV29-1	TRBJ2-7	.	TRBD1
CASSIRDSAYEQYF	TGTGCCAGCAGCATCCGGGACAGCGCCTACGAGCAGTACTTC	TRBV7-2	TRBJ2-7	.	TRBD1
CASSQEREGGLAGDEQFF	TGCGCCAGCAGCCAAGAAAGGGAAGGGGGACTAGCGGGAGACGAGCAGTTCTTC	TRBV4-3	TRBJ2-1	.	TRBD2
CASTPDLTDTQYF	TGTGCCAGCACCCCCGACTTAACAGATACGCAGTATTTT	TRBV6-5	TRBJ2-3	.	.
CASSRTVQETQYF	TGTGCCAGCAGCCGGACAGTTCAAGAGACCCAGTACTTC	TRBV6-5	TRBJ2-5	.	.
CASSPGLAEAFF	TGTGCCAGCAGCCCCGGCCTGGCTGAAGCTTTCTTT	TRBV6-5	TRBJ1-1	.	.
CASRTSGTYNEQFF	TGTGCCAGTAGGACGAGCGGGACCTACAATGAGCAGTTCTTC	TRBV6-5	TRBJ2-1	.	TRBD2
CASSFRGAYNEQFF	TGTGCCAGCAGTTTTCGCGGAGCCTACAATGAGCAGTTCTTC	TRBV27	TRBJ2-1	.	.